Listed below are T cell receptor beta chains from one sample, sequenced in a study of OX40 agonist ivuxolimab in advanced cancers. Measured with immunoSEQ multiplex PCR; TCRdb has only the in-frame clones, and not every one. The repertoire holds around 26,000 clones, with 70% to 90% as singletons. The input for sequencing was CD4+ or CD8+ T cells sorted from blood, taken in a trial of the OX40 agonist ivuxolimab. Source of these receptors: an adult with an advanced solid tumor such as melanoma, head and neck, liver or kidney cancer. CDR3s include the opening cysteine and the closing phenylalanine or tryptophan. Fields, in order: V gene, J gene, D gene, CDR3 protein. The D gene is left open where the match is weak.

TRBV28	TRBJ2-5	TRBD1	CASSLRDRGRRGTQYF
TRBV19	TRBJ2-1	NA	CASSPWGSSYNEQFF
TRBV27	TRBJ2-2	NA	CASSWGNTGELFF
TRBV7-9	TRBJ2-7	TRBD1	CASSLGGQAAEQYF
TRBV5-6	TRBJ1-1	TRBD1	CASSPGTAEAFF
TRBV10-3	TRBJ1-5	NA	CAISEGVPPQPQHF
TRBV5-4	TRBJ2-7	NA	CASSLGDSAYEQYF
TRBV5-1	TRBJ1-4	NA	CASGRDNEKLFF
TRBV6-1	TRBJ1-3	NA	CASSEWGTGNTIYF
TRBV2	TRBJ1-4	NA	CASSQDSGTNEKLFF
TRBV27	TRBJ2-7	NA	CASSLGVTYEQYF
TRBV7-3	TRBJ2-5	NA	CASSSGTEETQYF
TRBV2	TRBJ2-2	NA	CAALRALSNTGELFF
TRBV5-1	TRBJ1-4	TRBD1	CASSSGTGGEKLFF
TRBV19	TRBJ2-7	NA	CASSIGEVPYEQYF
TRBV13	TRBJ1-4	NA	CASSWGTVEGEKLFF
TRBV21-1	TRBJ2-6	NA	CASSKSGRGVRSANVLTF
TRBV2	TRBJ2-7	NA	CASSDGSAYEQYF
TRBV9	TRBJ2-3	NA	CASSGTGTSRDTQYF
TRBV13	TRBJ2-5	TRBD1	CASSPNPGQRIAYQETQYF
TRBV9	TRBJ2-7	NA	CASSGGLGSSYEQYF
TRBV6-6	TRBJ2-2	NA	CASSQEWGWTGELFF
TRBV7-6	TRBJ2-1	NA	CASSSPGTENNEQFF
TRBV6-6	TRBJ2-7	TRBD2	CATLGGAGGLNEQYF
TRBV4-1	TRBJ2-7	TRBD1	CASSQAGQAYEQYF
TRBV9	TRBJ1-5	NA	CASSVAGNIDQPQHF
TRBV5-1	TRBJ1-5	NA	CASSLDSSFMPQHF
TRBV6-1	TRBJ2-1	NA	CASSLGLEQFF
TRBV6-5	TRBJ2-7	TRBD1	CASSYSDRGTDYEQYF
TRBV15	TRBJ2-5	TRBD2	CATRGSSGRAWETQYF
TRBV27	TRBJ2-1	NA	CASSFGINLNYNEQFF
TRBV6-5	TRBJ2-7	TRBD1	CASRGTASYEQYF
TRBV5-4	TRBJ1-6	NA	CASSDLNVSPLHF
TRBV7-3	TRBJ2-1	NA	CASSRLGGEQFF
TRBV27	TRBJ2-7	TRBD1	CASSLQGAGEQYF
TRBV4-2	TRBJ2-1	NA	CASSHGPADAYNEQFF
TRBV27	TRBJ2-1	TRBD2	CASRTSGRYNEQFF
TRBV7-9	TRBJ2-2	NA	CAVYTGELFF
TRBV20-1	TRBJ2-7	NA	CSALDTYEQYF
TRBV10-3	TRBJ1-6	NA	CAISHEGGLNSPLHF
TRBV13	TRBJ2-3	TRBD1	CASSPKGQGADTQYF
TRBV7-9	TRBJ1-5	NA	CASSQDWQTSNQPQHF
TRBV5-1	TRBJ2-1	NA	CASSLIWGDEQFF
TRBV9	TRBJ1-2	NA	CASSVGGTGLNYGYTF
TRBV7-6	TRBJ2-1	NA	CASSLSGQGFYNEQFF
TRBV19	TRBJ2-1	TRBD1	CASNRDSYNEQFF
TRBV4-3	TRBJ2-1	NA	CASSQGYNEQFF
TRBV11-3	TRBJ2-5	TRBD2	CASSLTGGPETQYF
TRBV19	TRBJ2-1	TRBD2	CACTLAGNSYNEQFF
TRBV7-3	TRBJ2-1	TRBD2	CASSSSSGGIYNEQFF